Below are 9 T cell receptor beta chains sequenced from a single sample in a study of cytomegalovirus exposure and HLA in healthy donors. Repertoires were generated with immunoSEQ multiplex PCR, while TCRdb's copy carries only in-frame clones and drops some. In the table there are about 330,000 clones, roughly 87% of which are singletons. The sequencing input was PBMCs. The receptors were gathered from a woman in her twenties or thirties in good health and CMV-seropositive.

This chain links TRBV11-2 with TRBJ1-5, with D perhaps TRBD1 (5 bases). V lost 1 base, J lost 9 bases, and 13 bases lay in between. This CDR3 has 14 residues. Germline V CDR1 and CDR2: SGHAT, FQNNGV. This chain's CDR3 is CASSLGLQERPQHF. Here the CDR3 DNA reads TGTGCCAGCAGCTTAGGATTACAGGAGCGGCCCCAGCATTTT.

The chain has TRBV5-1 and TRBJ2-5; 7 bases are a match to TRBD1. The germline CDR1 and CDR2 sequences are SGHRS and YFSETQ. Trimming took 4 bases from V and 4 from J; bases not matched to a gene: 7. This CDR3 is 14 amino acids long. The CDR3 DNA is TGCGCCAGCAGCATTCGGGACAGTTCAGAGACCCAGTACTTC. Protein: CASSIRDSSETQYF.

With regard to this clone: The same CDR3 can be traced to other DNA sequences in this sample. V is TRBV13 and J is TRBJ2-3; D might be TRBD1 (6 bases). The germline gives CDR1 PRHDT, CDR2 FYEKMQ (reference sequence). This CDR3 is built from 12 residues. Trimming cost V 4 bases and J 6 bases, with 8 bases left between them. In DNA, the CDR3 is TGTGCCAGCAGCTCAGGGGTGGATACGCAGTATTTT. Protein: CASSSGVDTQYF.

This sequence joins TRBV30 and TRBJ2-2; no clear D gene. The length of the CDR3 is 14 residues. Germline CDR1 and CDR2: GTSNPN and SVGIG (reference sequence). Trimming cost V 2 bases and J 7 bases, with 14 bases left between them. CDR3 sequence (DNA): TGTGCCTGGAGTTGGAATGGGGTTTACGGGGAGCTGTTTTTT. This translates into CAWSWNGVYGELFF.

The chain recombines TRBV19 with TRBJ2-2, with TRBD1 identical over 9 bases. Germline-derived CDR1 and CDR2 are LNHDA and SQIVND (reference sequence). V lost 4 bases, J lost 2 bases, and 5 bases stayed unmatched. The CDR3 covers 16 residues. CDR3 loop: CASSTGTGSNTGELFF. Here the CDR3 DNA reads TGTGCCAGTAGTACCGGGACAGGGTCTAACACCGGGGAGCTGTTTTTT.

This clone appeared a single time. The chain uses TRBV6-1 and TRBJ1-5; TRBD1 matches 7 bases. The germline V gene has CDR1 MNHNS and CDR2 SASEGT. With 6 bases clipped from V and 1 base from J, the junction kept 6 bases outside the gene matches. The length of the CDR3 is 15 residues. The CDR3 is CASRTGPTSNQPQHF. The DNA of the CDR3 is TGTGCCAGCAGGACAGGGCCCACGAGCAATCAGCCCCAGCATTTT.

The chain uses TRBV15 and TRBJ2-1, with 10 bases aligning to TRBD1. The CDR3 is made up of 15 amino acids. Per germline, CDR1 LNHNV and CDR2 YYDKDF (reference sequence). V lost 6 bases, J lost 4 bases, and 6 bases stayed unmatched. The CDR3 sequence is CATRDWDRGYNEQFF. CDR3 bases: TGTGCCACCAGGGATTGGGACAGGGGATACAATGAGCAGTTCTTC.

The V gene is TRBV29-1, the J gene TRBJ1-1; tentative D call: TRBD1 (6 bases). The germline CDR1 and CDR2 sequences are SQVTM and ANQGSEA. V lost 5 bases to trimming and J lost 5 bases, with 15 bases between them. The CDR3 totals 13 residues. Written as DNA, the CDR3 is TGCAGCGTTTTAGGGGGGGCGGGGACTGAAGCTTTCTTT. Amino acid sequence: CSVLGGAGTEAFF.

The CDR3 bases are TGTGCCAGCAGCTCGAGACAGGGAGCGGGTCAGCCCCAGCATTTT. Amino acid sequence: CASSSRQGAGQPQHF. V and J are TRBV7-8 and TRBJ1-5, with 7 bases identical to TRBD1. V gave up 4 bases and J gave up 6 bases; unmatched junction bases: 9. Germline V CDR1 and CDR2: SGHVS, FQNEAQ. This CDR3 is 15 amino acids long. The full variable domain, its missing parts supplied by reference TRBV7-8 and TRBJ1-5, is GAGVSQSPRYKVAKRGQDVALRCDPISGHVSLFWYQQALGQGPEFLTYFQNEAQLDKSGLPSDRFFAERPEGSVSTLKIQRTQQEDSAVYLCASSSRQGAGQPQHFGDGTRLSIL.